The source of this TCR beta chain is a study of cytomegalovirus exposure and HLA in healthy donors. The CDR3 loop spans 14 amino acids. Between the trimmed V and J ends, which lost 4 bases and 0 bases, there was a span of 7 bases. Germline V gene lookup returns CDR1 SNHLY and CDR2 FYNNEI. The primer mix had 60 Vbeta and 13 Jbeta primers. Only in-frame clones appear in the TCRdb table, and some are missing; sequencing was by immunoSEQ multiplex PCR. The sample lists tens of thousands of clones; 79% were seen once. The sequenced material came from PBMCs. The sequence derives from a woman aged 40 to 50 in good health and CMV-seronegative. The genes are TRBV2 and TRBJ2-1; TRBD1 is a possible D gene (5 bases). This CDR3 is CASSGQGSYNEQFF. In nucleotides, the CDR3 is TGTGCCAGCAGTGGGCAGGGCTCCTACAATGAGCAGTTCTTC.